The sample holds one count of the clone carrying this T cell receptor (beta chain). Its antigen is currently unknown. Semi-nested PCR with Nested Universal Primer A followed constant-region reverse priming of full-length variable regions. A single record per CDR3 protein comes from TCRdb applying MiXCR to the 5' RACE reads. The sample contains 55,000 to 80,000 distinct CDR3 sequences, 20% to 25% of which appear only once. Trimming pared 0 bases from V and 4 bases from J, leaving 18 bases between. The germline V gene has CDR1 SGHRS and CDR2 YFSETQ. This CDR3 has 17 amino acids. General study findings and limits: Tumor memory CD4+ T cell TCR gene usage was found to cluster with blood and lymph node memory CD4+ cells and with lymph node naive CD4+ cells.

The rearrangement links TRBV5-1 to TRBJ2-3; D possibly uses TRBD1 or TRBD2 (5 bases each). The sample comprised memory CD4+ T cells sorted from a lymph node. Regarding subset: memory CD4+ T cells, CD4+CD45RO+CD25-. The clonotype comes from a female donor with breast cancer. CDR3 residues: CASSLVGPSERPDTQYF. The CDR3 bases are TGCGCCAGCAGCTTGGTGGGACCTTCAGAACGACCAGATACGCAGTATTTT.